This T cell receptor (beta chain) emerged from a study of identical twins. General study points: Surplus twin overlap in beta out-of-frame sequences was less pronounced.

V was cut by 2 bases and J by 8 bases, with 9 bases left in between. Germline CDR1 MNHEY, CDR2 SVGEGT. CDR3 length: 13 amino acids. Points on this clonotype: The antigen remains undetermined.

Template switching added a universal primer binding site, and final cDNA carried unique molecular identifiers. TCRdb analysed the 5' RACE reads with MiXCR anew, one entry per CDR3 protein. The sample consists of some 690,000 distinct CDR3 sequences, 20% to 25% of them appearing once. These same records also appear under a second study, on T cells expressing NK-cell markers. That publication notes: Leadership of the CD3+CD56-NKG2C+ fraction also belonged to these clonotypes in a few donors. Whether expanded NKG2C+ T cell clones recognized HCMV stayed uncertain.

The receptor was derived from a woman aged 18-35 years in good health. The sequenced sample consisted of PBMCs. The chain uses TRBV6-2 or TRBV6-3 and TRBJ1-4; D is possibly TRBD1 (5 bases). DNA of the CDR3: TGTGCCAGCAGTTACCCGGGGACCGAAAAACTGTTTTTT. Translating it yields CASSYPGTEKLFF.